This T cell receptor beta chain was sequenced in a study of OX40 agonist ivuxolimab in advanced cancers. Study at large: The diagnoses of dose-escalation patients were hepatocellular carcinoma, melanoma, renal cell or head and neck cancer. Three dose-escalation patients had partial responses: one with hepatocellular carcinoma and two with cutaneous melanoma. Study results and limitations: Clones of CD4+ and CD8+ blood T cells grew by week 6 at doses of 0.1 to 3.0 mg/kg. It was not determined which antigens were specifically recognized by the peripheral T cells that had undergone clonal expansion.

This clone was seen a handful of times. Its antigen is not identified. Sequenced by immunoSEQ multiplex PCR; TCRdb stores in-frame clones only, minus some. Found here are 38,000 or so clones, approximately 87% of them singletons; the top ten hold 3% to 4.5%. The receptor comes from an adult with an advanced solid tumor such as melanoma, head and neck, liver or kidney cancer. The sequenced sample was CD4+ or CD8+ T cells sorted from blood, obtained in a trial of the OX40 agonist ivuxolimab.

The CDR3 DNA reads TGTGCCACCAGCAACAGGGAAGAGGGCTACACCTTC. Amino acids: CATSNREEGYTF. The rearrangement uses TRBV15 and TRBJ1-2, with D perhaps matching TRBD1 (6 bases). V gave up 4 bases and J gave up 8 bases, with 11 bases separating them. Germline CDR1 and CDR2: LNHNV and YYDKDF (reference sequence). CDR3 length equals 12 residues.